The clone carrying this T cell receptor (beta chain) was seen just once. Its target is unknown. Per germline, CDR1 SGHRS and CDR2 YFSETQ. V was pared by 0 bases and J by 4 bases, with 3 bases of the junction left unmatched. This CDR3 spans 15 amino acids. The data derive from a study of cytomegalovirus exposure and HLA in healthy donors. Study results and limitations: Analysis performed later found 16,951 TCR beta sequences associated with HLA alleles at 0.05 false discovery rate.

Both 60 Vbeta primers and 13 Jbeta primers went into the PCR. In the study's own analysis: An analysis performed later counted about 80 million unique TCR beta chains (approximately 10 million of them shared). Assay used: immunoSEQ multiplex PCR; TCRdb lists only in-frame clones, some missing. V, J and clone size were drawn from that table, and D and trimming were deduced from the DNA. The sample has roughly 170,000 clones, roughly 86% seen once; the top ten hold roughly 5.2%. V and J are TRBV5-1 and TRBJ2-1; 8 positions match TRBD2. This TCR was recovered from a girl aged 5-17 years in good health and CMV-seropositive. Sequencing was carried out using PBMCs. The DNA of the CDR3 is TGCGCCAGCAGCTTGGCAAGCGGGGGTTACAATGAGCAGTTCTTC. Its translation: CASSLASGGYNEQFF.